This is a list of T cell receptor beta chains from one sample in a study of siplizumab effects on memory and regulatory T cells. Assay: immunoSEQ multiplex PCR; the TCRdb copy retains only in-frame clones and omits some. The repertoire holds around 100,000 clones, with around 90% as singletons. The sample was CD4+ T cells sorted from blood. The origin of the receptors is a human donor in good health. CDR3s include the opening cysteine and the closing phenylalanine or tryptophan. A D gene is named only where the DNA matches it firmly. Clone size is stated in some rows and not others, as once, few, many or a class when expanded.

v_gene: TRBV6-5
j_gene: TRBJ2-7
d_gene: .
abundance: once
CDR3aa: CASSVDRSSYEQYF
CDR3nt: TGTGCCAGCAGTGTGGACCGAAGCTCCTACGAGCAGTACTTC

v_gene: TRBV7-3
j_gene: TRBJ2-5
d_gene: TRBD1
abundance: few
CDR3aa: CASSPTGGFGETQYF
CDR3nt: TGTGCCAGCAGCCCCACAGGGGGCTTCGGAGAGACCCAGTACTTC

v_gene: TRBV13
j_gene: TRBJ2-6
d_gene: .
abundance: .
CDR3aa: CASSLYGGESSGANVLTF
CDR3nt: TGTGCCAGCAGCTTATATGGCGGCGAGAGCTCTGGGGCCAACGTCCTGACTTTC

v_gene: TRBV4-1
j_gene: TRBJ2-3
d_gene: .
abundance: .
CDR3aa: CASSQDHPIGQGSTDTQYF
CDR3nt: TGCGCCAGCAGCCAAGATCACCCTATCGGGCAGGGAAGCACAGATACGCAGTATTTT

v_gene: TRBV5-4
j_gene: TRBJ2-7
d_gene: TRBD2
abundance: .
CDR3aa: CASSRGGGVYEQYF
CDR3nt: TGTGCCAGCAGCCGCGGCGGGGGGGTGTACGAGCAGTACTTC

v_gene: TRBV2
j_gene: TRBJ1-1
d_gene: .
abundance: .
CDR3aa: CASIFQGSTEAFF
CDR3nt: TGTGCCAGCATATTCCAGGGGAGCACTGAAGCTTTCTTT

v_gene: TRBV29-1
j_gene: TRBJ2-7
d_gene: .
abundance: .
CDR3aa: CSVEAGSSYEQYF
CDR3nt: TGCAGCGTTGAAGCAGGGAGCTCCTACGAGCAGTACTTC

v_gene: TRBV18
j_gene: TRBJ1-1
d_gene: .
abundance: .
CDR3aa: CASSPTKDRNTEAFF
CDR3nt: TGTGCCAGCTCACCGACCAAGGACAGGAACACTGAAGCTTTCTTT

v_gene: TRBV10-3
j_gene: TRBJ2-1
d_gene: TRBD2
abundance: .
CDR3aa: CAISEGPSGGAWADNEQFF
CDR3nt: TGTGCCATCAGTGAGGGGCCTAGCGGGGGGGCTTGGGCGGACAATGAGCAGTTCTTC

v_gene: TRBV18
j_gene: TRBJ2-2
d_gene: TRBD1
abundance: .
CDR3aa: CASSPPDRVAGELFF
CDR3nt: TGTGCCAGCTCACCACCGGACAGGGTTGCCGGGGAGCTGTTTTTT

v_gene: TRBV6-6
j_gene: TRBJ1-2
d_gene: .
abundance: .
CDR3aa: CASSYSNARGYTF
CDR3nt: TGTGCCAGCAGTTACTCGAACGCCCGTGGCTACACCTTC

v_gene: TRBV20-1
j_gene: TRBJ2-5
d_gene: .
abundance: few
CDR3aa: CSARDSRTQYF
CDR3nt: TGCAGTGCTAGAGACAGTCGGACCCAGTACTTC

v_gene: TRBV7-9
j_gene: TRBJ2-5
d_gene: .
abundance: .
CDR3aa: CASSLVSGGETQYF
CDR3nt: TGTGCCAGCAGCTTGGTTTCTGGGGGGGAGACCCAGTACTTC

v_gene: TRBV5-1
j_gene: TRBJ1-6
d_gene: TRBD1
abundance: .
CDR3aa: CASSGGQGGYNSPLHF
CDR3nt: TGCGCCAGCAGCGGAGGACAGGGAGGCTATAATTCACCCCTCCACTTT

v_gene: TRBV9
j_gene: TRBJ2-7
d_gene: TRBD1
abundance: .
CDR3aa: CASSARDRGYEQYF
CDR3nt: TGTGCCAGCAGCGCGAGGGACAGGGGCTACGAGCAGTACTTC

v_gene: TRBV7-3
j_gene: TRBJ2-3
d_gene: .
abundance: once
CDR3aa: CASSLIRITDTQYF
CDR3nt: TGTGCCAGCAGCTTAATTCGGATCACAGATACGCAGTATTTT

v_gene: TRBV28
j_gene: TRBJ1-2
d_gene: .
abundance: .
CDR3aa: CASSLRRDYGYTF
CDR3nt: TGTGCCAGCAGTTTACGGAGGGACTATGGCTACACCTTC

v_gene: TRBV10-3
j_gene: TRBJ2-7
d_gene: TRBD2
abundance: .
CDR3aa: CAINAGGPYEQYF
CDR3nt: TGTGCCATCAATGCGGGGGGGCCCTACGAGCAGTACTTC

v_gene: TRBV18
j_gene: TRBJ1-3
d_gene: .
abundance: .
CDR3aa: CASSPSGAAGNTIYF
CDR3nt: TGTGCCAGCTCACCATCCGGGGCGGCTGGAAACACCATATATTTT

v_gene: TRBV28
j_gene: TRBJ1-5
d_gene: TRBD1
abundance: once
CDR3aa: CASSLRTGVNQPQHF
CDR3nt: TGTGCCAGCAGTTTAAGGACAGGCGTCAATCAGCCCCAGCATTTT

v_gene: TRBV13
j_gene: TRBJ1-2
d_gene: .
abundance: .
CDR3aa: CASSLYGSGERYGYTF
CDR3nt: TGTGCCAGCAGCTTATACGGGTCGGGGGAAAGGTATGGCTACACCTTC

v_gene: TRBV18
j_gene: TRBJ2-4
d_gene: .
abundance: .
CDR3aa: CASSRGSPDPGIQYF
CDR3nt: TGTGCCAGCTCACGGGGATCCCCGGATCCGGGCATTCAGTACTTC

v_gene: TRBV27
j_gene: TRBJ2-1
d_gene: .
abundance: .
CDR3aa: CASSSEWGSYNEQFF
CDR3nt: TGTGCCAGCAGTTCCGAGTGGGGCTCCTACAATGAGCAGTTCTTC

v_gene: TRBV6-6
j_gene: TRBJ1-2
d_gene: .
abundance: .
CDR3aa: CASSQGSAYGYTF
CDR3nt: TGTGCCAGCAGCCAAGGGAGTGCCTATGGCTACACCTTC

v_gene: TRBV6-1
j_gene: TRBJ2-7
d_gene: .
abundance: .
CDR3aa: CASSAQGGYEQYF
CDR3nt: TGTGCCAGCAGTGCACAGGGGGGGTACGAGCAGTACTTC

v_gene: TRBV4-2
j_gene: TRBJ2-2
d_gene: TRBD2
abundance: .
CDR3aa: CASSQDLAGGGELFF
CDR3nt: TGTGCCAGCAGCCAAGACCTAGCGGGGGGCGGGGAGCTGTTTTTT

v_gene: TRBV5-1
j_gene: TRBJ1-5
d_gene: .
abundance: few
CDR3aa: CASSLDGGVGNQPQHF
CDR3nt: TGCGCCAGCAGCTTGGACGGGGGAGTTGGCAATCAGCCCCAGCATTTT

v_gene: TRBV6-5
j_gene: TRBJ2-7
d_gene: .
abundance: .
CDR3aa: CASRTPSSYEQYF
CDR3nt: TGTGCCAGCAGGACACCTAGCTCCTACGAGCAGTACTTC

v_gene: TRBV7-9
j_gene: TRBJ2-5
d_gene: .
abundance: .
CDR3aa: CASKRHSGETQYF
CDR3nt: TGTGCCAGCAAACGGCATAGCGGAGAGACCCAGTACTTC

v_gene: TRBV18
j_gene: TRBJ2-3
d_gene: .
abundance: .
CDR3aa: CASSPPHVDTQYF
CDR3nt: TGTGCCAGCTCACCACCGCATGTAGATACGCAGTATTTT

v_gene: TRBV9
j_gene: TRBJ1-5
d_gene: TRBD1
abundance: .
CDR3aa: CASSWDSDQPQHF
CDR3nt: TGTGCCAGCAGCTGGGACAGCGATCAGCCCCAGCATTTT

v_gene: TRBV5-1
j_gene: TRBJ2-7
d_gene: TRBD2
abundance: .
CDR3aa: CASSGLAGSYEQYF
CDR3nt: TGCGCCAGCAGCGGTCTAGCGGGGAGCTACGAGCAGTACTTC

v_gene: TRBV6-6
j_gene: TRBJ2-1
d_gene: TRBD1
abundance: .
CDR3aa: CASRVRTGGREQFF
CDR3nt: TGTGCCAGCCGAGTCCGTACAGGGGGCAGGGAGCAGTTCTTC

v_gene: TRBV7-2
j_gene: TRBJ2-1
d_gene: TRBD2
abundance: .
CDR3aa: CASSSSGGRNEQFF
CDR3nt: TGTGCCAGCAGCTCTAGCGGGGGAAGGAATGAGCAGTTCTTC

v_gene: TRBV11-3
j_gene: TRBJ2-5
d_gene: .
abundance: .
CDR3aa: CASSLDGLGVSETQYF
CDR3nt: TGTGCCAGCAGCTTAGACGGGCTCGGGGTTTCAGAGACCCAGTACTTC

v_gene: TRBV7-9
j_gene: TRBJ2-3
d_gene: TRBD2
abundance: .
CDR3aa: CASSVRLSGADTQYF
CDR3nt: TGTGCCAGCAGCGTACGACTAAGCGGGGCAGATACGCAGTATTTT

v_gene: TRBV28
j_gene: TRBJ1-2
d_gene: .
abundance: .
CDR3aa: CATGLPPNYGYTF
CDR3nt: TGTGCCACGGGACTACCTCCTAACTATGGCTACACCTTC

v_gene: TRBV11-3
j_gene: TRBJ2-5
d_gene: .
abundance: .
CDR3aa: CASSSGDQETQYF
CDR3nt: TGTGCCAGCAGCTCAGGGGATCAAGAGACCCAGTACTTC

v_gene: TRBV11-2
j_gene: TRBJ1-1
d_gene: .
abundance: .
CDR3aa: CASSFKGWRGGLVPNEAFF
CDR3nt: TGTGCCAGCAGCTTTAAAGGTTGGAGGGGGGGCCTGGTCCCCAATGAAGCTTTCTTT

v_gene: TRBV2
j_gene: TRBJ1-1
d_gene: .
abundance: .
CDR3aa: CASSEMGRNTEAFF
CDR3nt: TGTGCCAGCAGTGAAATGGGGAGAAACACTGAAGCTTTCTTT

v_gene: TRBV6-1
j_gene: TRBJ1-4
d_gene: .
abundance: .
CDR3aa: CASSERGAGEKLFF
CDR3nt: TGTGCCAGCAGTGAAAGAGGGGCTGGGGAAAAACTGTTTTTT

v_gene: TRBV7-2
j_gene: TRBJ2-3
d_gene: .
abundance: .
CDR3aa: CASSSPARGAIEYF
CDR3nt: TGTGCCAGCAGTTCACCGGCTAGGGGGGCAATAGAGTATTTT

v_gene: TRBV28
j_gene: TRBJ1-5
d_gene: TRBD1
abundance: .
CDR3aa: CATSGSRTGDQPQHF
CDR3nt: TGTGCCACCTCAGGGAGTCGGACAGGTGATCAGCCCCAGCATTTT

v_gene: TRBV10-3
j_gene: TRBJ2-3
d_gene: .
abundance: .
CDR3aa: CATTGRWESDTQYF
CDR3nt: TGTGCCACCACGGGGCGATGGGAATCAGATACGCAGTATTTT

v_gene: TRBV5-4
j_gene: TRBJ2-7
d_gene: .
abundance: .
CDR3aa: CASSSRGAASYEQYF
CDR3nt: TGTGCCAGCAGTTCCCGGGGCGCCGCCTCCTACGAGCAGTACTTC

v_gene: TRBV19
j_gene: TRBJ2-1
d_gene: TRBD2
abundance: .
CDR3aa: CASSMRERVNNEQFF
CDR3nt: TGTGCCAGTAGTATGCGGGAGCGGGTCAACAATGAGCAGTTCTTC

v_gene: TRBV7-3
j_gene: TRBJ2-7
d_gene: .
abundance: .
CDR3aa: CASSLTAGEQYF
CDR3nt: TGTGCCAGCAGCTTAACCGCCGGCGAGCAGTACTTC

v_gene: TRBV7-9
j_gene: TRBJ2-5
d_gene: .
abundance: .
CDR3aa: CASSLSGETQYF
CDR3nt: TGTGCCAGCAGCTTATCTGGAGAGACCCAGTACTTC

v_gene: TRBV5-1
j_gene: TRBJ1-1
d_gene: TRBD1
abundance: .
CDR3aa: CASSWDSLSTEAFF
CDR3nt: TGCGCCAGCAGCTGGGACAGTTTAAGCACTGAAGCTTTCTTT

v_gene: TRBV18
j_gene: TRBJ2-5
d_gene: .
abundance: .
CDR3aa: CASSPQGQETQYF
CDR3nt: TGTGCCAGCTCACCTCAGGGGCAAGAGACCCAGTACTTC

v_gene: TRBV11-2
j_gene: TRBJ1-6
d_gene: TRBD1
abundance: .
CDR3aa: CASSSPGQLSPHSPLHF
CDR3nt: TGTGCCAGCAGCTCCCCGGGACAGCTTAGTCCGCATTCACCCCTCCACTTT

v_gene: TRBV18
j_gene: TRBJ2-5
d_gene: TRBD2
abundance: .
CDR3aa: CASSPITSGQETQYF
CDR3nt: TGTGCCAGCTCACCGATAACTAGCGGGCAAGAGACCCAGTACTTC

v_gene: TRBV27
j_gene: TRBJ2-1
d_gene: TRBD2
abundance: .
CDR3aa: CARTSGGADNEQFF
CDR3nt: TGTGCCAGAACTAGCGGGGGGGCTGACAATGAGCAGTTCTTC

v_gene: TRBV18
j_gene: TRBJ2-2
d_gene: .
abundance: .
CDR3aa: CASSIYSSNTGELFF
CDR3nt: TGTGCCAGCTCCATCTACAGCTCGAACACCGGGGAGCTGTTTTTT

v_gene: TRBV4-2
j_gene: TRBJ2-3
d_gene: .
abundance: .
CDR3aa: CASSPAGTMSTDTQYF
CDR3nt: TGTGCCAGCAGCCCGGCCGGGACGATGAGTACAGATACGCAGTATTTT